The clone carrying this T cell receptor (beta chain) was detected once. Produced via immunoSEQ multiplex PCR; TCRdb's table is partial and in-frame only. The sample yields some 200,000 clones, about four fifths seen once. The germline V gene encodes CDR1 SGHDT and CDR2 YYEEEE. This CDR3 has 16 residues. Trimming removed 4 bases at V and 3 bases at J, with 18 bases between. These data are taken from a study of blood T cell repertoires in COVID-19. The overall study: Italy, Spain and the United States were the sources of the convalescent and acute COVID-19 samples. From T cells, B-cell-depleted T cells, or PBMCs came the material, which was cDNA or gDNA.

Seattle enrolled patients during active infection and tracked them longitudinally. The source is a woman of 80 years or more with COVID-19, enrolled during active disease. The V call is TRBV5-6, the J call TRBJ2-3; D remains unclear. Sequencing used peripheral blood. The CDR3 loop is CASSQPARGHTDTQYF. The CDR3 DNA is TGTGCCAGCAGCCAACCCGCTAGAGGCCATACAGATACGCAGTATTTT.